The rows below give T cell receptor beta chains drawn from one sample of a study of T cells in Graves' hyperthyroidism and ophthalmopathy. TCRdb redid the calling of the multiplex PCR reads with MiXCR, one entry per CDR3 protein. The sample includes about 570,000 distinct CDR3 sequences, 14% seen only once; the top ten take approximately 15%. Sequencing used blood. These receptors all come from a middle-aged woman with Graves' hyperthyroidism. Both conserved end residues are part of each CDR3. The order of the fields is clone size, D gene, V gene, J gene, CDR3 protein, CDR3 DNA. A D gene is named only where the DNA matches it firmly. Clone size is not always given. Where it is, it says once, few, many or a class for expanded clones.

>few|NA|TRBV24-1|TRBJ2-3
CATRETSTDTQYF
TGTGCCACCAGAGAAACTAGCACAGATACGCAGTATTTT
>many|NA|TRBV5-1|TRBJ1-1
CASSSWGVGTEAFF
TGCGCCAGCAGCTCATGGGGAGTGGGCACTGAAGCTTTCTTT
>many|TRBD1|TRBV11-3|TRBJ2-7
CASSPVSRDREYEQYF
TGTGCCAGCAGCCCAGTAAGCCGGGACAGGGAGTACGAGCAGTACTTC
>many|TRBD1|TRBV18|TRBJ1-5
CASSPTPGQGASQPQHF
TGTGCCAGCTCACCAACCCCGGGACAGGGGGCGAGTCAGCCCCAGCATTTT
>many|NA|TRBV28|TRBJ2-1
CASGARTDDNEQFF
TGTGCCAGCGGGGCGAGGACAGACGACAATGAGCAGTTCTTC
>NA|TRBD2|TRBV6-2/TRBV6-3|TRBJ2-1
CASSLLAGESNEQFF
TGTGCCAGCAGCCTCCTAGCGGGAGAGAGCAATGAGCAGTTCTTC
>NA|NA|TRBV6-6|TRBJ2-1
CASSYFLGGEGGDEQFF
TGTGCCAGCAGTTACTTTCTGGGGGGAGAGGGGGGCGATGAGCAGTTCTTC
>many|TRBD1|TRBV29-1|TRBJ2-7
CSVEYRQGVGSYEQYF
TGCAGCGTTGAATACCGCCAGGGGGTAGGATCCTACGAGCAGTACTTC
>few|NA|TRBV27|TRBJ2-7
CASSSYGTRQYF
TGTGCCAGCAGTTCCTACGGGACGCGGCAGTACTTC
>many|TRBD1|TRBV2|TRBJ1-2
CASRGTGSDYGYTF
TGTGCCAGCAGGGGGACAGGGTCGGACTATGGCTACACCTTC
>NA|NA|TRBV19|TRBJ2-1
CASSPGLVITYNEQFF
TGTGCCAGTAGCCCCGGGCTAGTAATCACCTACAATGAGCAGTTCTTC
>NA|TRBD1|TRBV11-3|TRBJ1-5
CASSFPNRDRKGNQPQHF
TGTGCCAGCAGCTTCCCCAACAGGGACAGGAAAGGCAATCAGCCCCAGCATTTT
>many|NA|TRBV7-9|TRBJ1-3
CASSLGTSGNTIYF
TGTGCCAGCAGCCTTGGGACATCTGGAAACACCATATATTTT
>NA|NA|TRBV15|TRBJ1-1
CATSRDIRWAEAFF
TGTGCCACCAGCAGAGATATCAGGTGGGCTGAAGCTTTCTTT
>NA|NA|TRBV6-5|TRBJ1-2
CASSYGGYYGYTF
TGTGCCAGCAGTTACGGAGGCTACTATGGCTACACCTTC
>NA|TRBD1|TRBV29-1|TRBJ1-1
CSVGDRINEAFF
TGCAGCGTAGGGGACAGAATAAATGAAGCTTTCTTT
>many|TRBD1|TRBV28|TRBJ1-2
CASSFPTGGNYGYTF
TGTGCCAGCAGTTTCCCGACAGGGGGCAACTATGGCTACACCTTC
>many|NA|TRBV28|TRBJ2-1
CASMERDNEQFF
TGTGCCAGCATGGAACGGGACAATGAGCAGTTCTTC
>few|TRBD1|TRBV12-3/TRBV12-4|TRBJ1-4
CASSYGDSRNEKLFF
TGTGCCAGCAGTTACGGGGACAGTAGAAATGAAAAACTGTTTTTT
>many|NA|TRBV10-2|TRBJ2-7
CARAPGLDYEQYF
TGCGCCAGAGCTCCGGGACTGGACTACGAGCAGTACTTC
>few|TRBD2|TRBV9|TRBJ2-1
CASSVTSENNEQFF
TGTGCCAGCAGCGTGACTAGCGAGAACAATGAGCAGTTCTTC
>many|NA|TRBV15|TRBJ1-1
CATSTPLGGRNTEAFF
TGTGCCACCAGCACTCCCCTGGGTGGTAGGAACACTGAAGCTTTCTTT
>many|NA|TRBV5-1|TRBJ2-6
CASSLQFSGANVLTF
TGCGCCAGCAGCTTGCAGTTCTCTGGGGCCAACGTCCTGACTTTC